A selection of T cell receptor beta chains follows, all from one sample in a study of T cell responses to AZD1222 COVID-19 vaccine. The method was immunoSEQ multiplex PCR; TCRdb's version includes in-frame clones alone and lacks a portion of them. The sample shows some 120,000 clones, roughly 87% of them seen only once. The starting material was peripheral blood, obtained on day 0 of AZD1222 vaccination. The receptors come from an adult in good health. Each CDR3 is given with its conserved first and last residue. The D gene is left open where the match is weak. Not every row has a clone size; where given, it reads once, few, many or a size class.

d_call,clone_size,v_call,j_call,cdr3_nt,cdr3_aa
-,-,TRBV10-1,TRBJ2-3,TGCGCCAGCAAAATCAGGGAGCCCACAGATACGCAGTATTTT,CASKIREPTDTQYF
-,-,TRBV4-1,TRBJ1-1,TGCGCCAGCAGCCAAGATCGGCAGGGTTCTTTCTTT,CASSQDRQGSFF
-,once,TRBV20-1,TRBJ2-7,TGCAGTGCTAGTTCCGCGGCCTCCTACGAGCAGTACTTC,CSASSAASYEQYF
-,-,TRBV3-1/TRBV3-2,TRBJ1-2,TGTGCCAGCAGCCAACTCCAGGAGCTAAACTTC,CASSQLQELNF
TRBD2,-,TRBV10-1,TRBJ2-4,TGCGCCAGCAGTGTATGTACAAGCGGGAGCTCCGGGGCCAAAAACATTCAGTACTTC,CASSVCTSGSSGAKNIQYF
-,-,TRBV5-8,TRBJ2-2,TGTGCCAGCACCAAGGGGGAGTACACCGGGGAGCTGTTTTTT,CASTKGEYTGELFF
-,-,TRBV24-1,TRBJ2-5,TGTGCCACCCAGGGCTTGATGAGAGAGACCCAGTACTTC,CATQGLMRETQYF
TRBD2,once,TRBV7-9,TRBJ2-3,TGTGCCAGCAGCAGGACTAGCACCACAGATACGCAGTATTTT,CASSRTSTTDTQYF
-,few,TRBV5-4,TRBJ2-7,TGTGCCAGCAGCCCAGGGTGGGGGTACGAGCAGTACTTC,CASSPGWGYEQYF
-,-,TRBV29-1,TRBJ1-1,TGCAGCGTTGAAGGAGGCGGGGGGGGAGCTTTCTTT,CSVEGGGGGAFF
-,-,TRBV5-3,TRBJ1-2,TGTGCCAGAAGCCCCCCCCTCCTTTTCTATGGCTACACCTTC,CARSPPLLFYGYTF
-,-,TRBV6-2/TRBV6-3,TRBJ1-1,TGTGCCAGCAGTTACTTAACCAGGGGCAACACTGAAGCTTTCTTT,CASSYLTRGNTEAFF
TRBD1,-,TRBV30,TRBJ2-2,TGTGCCTGGAAGGGGGACAGGTTTACTTCCAACACCGGGGAGCTGTTTTTT,CAWKGDRFTSNTGELFF
-,-,TRBV29-1,TRBJ1-2,TGCAGCGTTTCTGACAGGTCTATTGGCTACACCTTC,CSVSDRSIGYTF
-,-,TRBV30,TRBJ1-4,TGTGCCTGGAGTGTTGGAGGAACTAATGAAAAACTGTTTTTT,CAWSVGGTNEKLFF
-,-,TRBV4-2,TRBJ2-3,TGTGCCAGCAGCCAAGGGGACTGGAGCGACACAGATACGCAGTATTTT,CASSQGDWSDTDTQYF
TRBD2,-,TRBV27,TRBJ2-5,TGTGCCAGCAGCCTCCTGGGGGCCCTCGGACTAGCGGGGCAAGAGACCCAGTACTTC,CASSLLGALGLAGQETQYF
-,-,TRBV7-9,TRBJ1-5,TGTGCCAGCAGCCAAGGGGCCGGGAATCGGCCCCAGCATTTT,CASSQGAGNRPQHF
-,-,TRBV4-1,TRBJ2-5,TGCGCCAGCAGCCAATCCAGGGTAGGGGTGGGCCAAGAGACCCAGTACTTC,CASSQSRVGVGQETQYF
TRBD1,-,TRBV28,TRBJ2-7,TGTGCCAGCAGTTATAGTATAGGGACAGACTCCTACGAGCAGTACTTC,CASSYSIGTDSYEQYF
-,-,TRBV9,TRBJ1-1,TGTGCCAGCAGCGTTACGAACACTGAAGCTTTCTTT,CASSVTNTEAFF
-,-,TRBV28,TRBJ1-2,TGTGCCAGCAGTCCCCGACGGATCTATGGCTACACCTTC,CASSPRRIYGYTF
-,-,TRBV6-5,TRBJ1-3,TGTGCCAGCAGGGTAGAGGACAGTGGAAACACCATATATTTT,CASRVEDSGNTIYF
-,-,TRBV28,TRBJ1-6,TGTGCCATCGCAGGGAGCTCCTATAATTCACCCCTCCACTTT,CAIAGSSYNSPLHF
TRBD1,-,TRBV28,TRBJ1-2,TGTGCCAGCAGCCGTACAGGGGAAGAGTGGGGCTACACCTTC,CASSRTGEEWGYTF
-,-,TRBV19,TRBJ1-2,TGTGCCAGTATACAAACGGGGGGCAAGATCAGTGGCTACACCTTC,CASIQTGGKISGYTF
-,-,TRBV7-8,TRBJ1-5,TGTGCCAGCAGCCCAGAGACCGGACGGTCCCAGCATTTT,CASSPETGRSQHF
-,-,TRBV30,TRBJ1-2,TGTGCCTGGAGTGTAGGTAGAGGGTCCGACTATGGCTACACCTTC,CAWSVGRGSDYGYTF
-,-,TRBV7-2,TRBJ1-1,TGTGCCAGCAGTGTCAACCGGGAGAACACTGAAGCTTTCTTT,CASSVNRENTEAFF
TRBD2,-,TRBV4-1,TRBJ2-3,TGCGCCAGCAGCCAGATAACTAGCGGTCCTAGCACAGATACGCAGTATTTT,CASSQITSGPSTDTQYF
-,-,TRBV11-2,TRBJ1-2,TGTGCCAGCAGCTTAGTCGGGGCCGCTAACTATGGCTACACCTTC,CASSLVGAANYGYTF
-,-,TRBV9,TRBJ1-1,TGTGCCAGCAGCGTCCCTCCCCCAGGGGTGGGCACTGAAGCTTTCTTT,CASSVPPPGVGTEAFF
-,-,TRBV5-1,TRBJ1-6,TGCGCCAGCAGCTATGGGCCCGAGGGAGATTCACCCCTCCACTTT,CASSYGPEGDSPLHF
TRBD1,-,TRBV6-5,TRBJ1-1,TGTGCCAGCAGTTACTCAGGGACAGGGACCACTGAAGCTTTCTTT,CASSYSGTGTTEAFF
TRBD2,-,TRBV19,TRBJ2-7,TGTGCCAGTAGTATCCTCGAGGGAGGGCCAGGGGAGCAGTACTTC,CASSILEGGPGEQYF
-,-,TRBV9,TRBJ1-3,TGTGCCAGCACGCTGGGATGGGACGCAGGAAACACCATATATTTT,CASTLGWDAGNTIYF
-,-,TRBV19,TRBJ1-5,TGTGCCAGTAGTTCCGTCACCAATCAGCCCCAGCATTTT,CASSSVTNQPQHF
TRBD2,-,TRBV5-1,TRBJ2-1,TGCGCCAGCAGCTCGGGACTAGCGGACAATGAGCAGTTCTTC,CASSSGLADNEQFF
-,-,TRBV6-5,TRBJ1-1,TGTGCCAGCAGTTACGCCGGCAGGGCGAACACTGAAGCTTTCTTT,CASSYAGRANTEAFF
TRBD1,-,TRBV9,TRBJ1-2,TGTGCCAGCAGCGTTAACCGACAGGGAGGCGGCTACACCTTC,CASSVNRQGGGYTF
-,once,TRBV19,TRBJ2-1,TGTGCCAGTAGTCCTCACCTAGCCGGGGGCTACAATGAGCAGTTCTTC,CASSPHLAGGYNEQFF
-,-,TRBV6-9,TRBJ2-2,TGTGCCAGCAGGGGGGGCGGGAGATCGAACACCGGGGAGCTGTTTTTT,CASRGGGRSNTGELFF
-,-,TRBV28,TRBJ1-6,TGTGCCAGCACCCGTCTTGGGATTCGCTTCGACTCACCCCTCCACTTT,CASTRLGIRFDSPLHF
TRBD2,once,TRBV29-1,TRBJ2-1,TGCAGCGTTGAAGCCTACTGGCTAGCGGCCTCCTACAATGAGCAGTTCTTC,CSVEAYWLAASYNEQFF
-,-,TRBV6-1,TRBJ1-1,TGTGCCAGCAGTGAGGCGACGCGAACTGAAGCTTTCTTT,CASSEATRTEAFF
-,-,TRBV18,TRBJ2-7,TGTGCCAGCTCACCAGGGGGGAGCGAGCAGTACTTC,CASSPGGSEQYF
TRBD2,-,TRBV5-1,TRBJ2-2,TGCGCCAGCAGCTCCGGACTAGCGGGGGGGGCAACTCCCGGGGAGCTGTTTTTT,CASSSGLAGGATPGELFF
-,-,TRBV5-1,TRBJ2-3,TGCGCCAGCAGCTTGGCCACAAGAGATACGCAGTATTTT,CASSLATRDTQYF
TRBD2,few,TRBV5-1,TRBJ2-7,TGCGCCAGCAGCTTGACTAGCGGGAGCAGCGAGCAGTACTTC,CASSLTSGSSEQYF
TRBD1,-,TRBV19,TRBJ1-1,TGTGCCAGTAGAAGGGGGACAGGTATCACTGAAGCTTTCTTT,CASRRGTGITEAFF
TRBD2,-,TRBV24-1,TRBJ2-7,TGTGCCACCAGTGATTTTCAAGCGGGAGGCTACGAGCAGTACTTC,CATSDFQAGGYEQYF
TRBD1,-,TRBV6-2/TRBV6-3,TRBJ1-5,TGTGCCAGCAGCCCTCCCCAAGACAGGGTTGAACCCCAGCATTTT,CASSPPQDRVEPQHF